A selection of T cell receptor beta chains follows, all from one sample in a study of cytomegalovirus exposure and HLA in healthy donors. TCRdb keeps only in-frame clones here, not all; method: immunoSEQ multiplex PCR. The data contain approximately 110,000 clones, 65% to 85% of them seen just once; the ten biggest clones take up 5.6%. What was sequenced was PBMCs. The source is a male donor in good health and CMV-seronegative. The CDR3 runs from the conserved cysteine through the conserved F or W. The order of the fields is V gene, clone size, D gene, J gene, CDR3 length, CDR3 DNA, CDR3 protein. A D gene is named only where the DNA matches it firmly. Clone size, where shown, is once, few, many, or a class for clones that have expanded.

TRBV5-6	NA	TRBD1	TRBJ1-4	15	TGTGCCAGCAGCTTAGGACAGGTGGCTAATGAAAAACTGTTTTTT	CASSLGQVANEKLFF
TRBV11-2	NA	NA	TRBJ1-1	15	TGTGCCAGCAGCGGCTTGACAGATAAGAACACTGAAGCTTTCTTT	CASSGLTDKNTEAFF
TRBV7-8	NA	TRBD2	TRBJ2-1	15	TGTGCCAGCAGCTTAGGGTCTAGCGGGAGAAATGAGCAGTTCTTC	CASSLGSSGRNEQFF
TRBV9	few	NA	TRBJ2-1	12	TGTGCCAGCAGCGTCGGAGGGGATGAGCAGTTCTTC	CASSVGGDEQFF
TRBV9	NA	TRBD2	TRBJ2-2	16	TGTGCCAGCAGCGCGGGGGGACTAGCGGTTTCCGGGGAGCTGTTTTTT	CASSAGGLAVSGELFF
TRBV6-4	NA	TRBD2	TRBJ2-7	17	TGTGCCAGCAGTGACTCGAAGCCCCAGCGGGAGGTTTACGAGCAGTACTTC	CASSDSKPQREVYEQYF
TRBV28	NA	TRBD1	TRBJ1-2	14	TGTGCCAGCAGAGAGTTACAGGGGCTATATGGCTACACCTTC	CASRELQGLYGYTF
TRBV10-3	NA	TRBD1	TRBJ1-1	15	TGTGCCATCAGTGAGCCGTGGACAGGGAGCCGTGGAGCTTTCTTT	CAISEPWTGSRGAFF
TRBV7-9	NA	TRBD1	TRBJ1-3	15	TGTGCCAGCAGGGGACAGGTGAACTCTGGAAACACCATATATTTT	CASRGQVNSGNTIYF
TRBV18	NA	NA	TRBJ1-1	13	TGTGCCAGCTCACCGGGGCGAGGCACTGAAGCTTTCTTT	CASSPGRGTEAFF
TRBV7-9	NA	NA	TRBJ1-2	12	TGTACCAGCAGCTTGGCCCCCTATGGCTACACCTTC	CTSSLAPYGYTF
TRBV10-3	NA	TRBD2	TRBJ2-2	13	TGTGCCATCAGTGCCGGGAGGGACGGGGAGCTGTTTTTT	CAISAGRDGELFF
TRBV28	few	TRBD1	TRBJ1-5	17	TGTGCCAGCAGTTTGCAACAGGGGGCGATTGCTGCTCAGCCCCAGCATTTT	CASSLQQGAIAAQPQHF
TRBV5-4	NA	TRBD1	TRBJ1-1	15	TGTGCCAGCAACCGGGACAGGGGGGCGGGGACTGAAGCTTTCTTT	CASNRDRGAGTEAFF
TRBV10-3	NA	NA	TRBJ1-4	13	TGTGCCATCAGTGAGTCCGTGCCGGGAGAACTGTTTTTT	CAISESVPGELFF
TRBV6-5	few	NA	TRBJ1-2	15	TGTGCCAGCAGTTACAGTGGCCGAGGCGAAGATGGCTACACCTTC	CASSYSGRGEDGYTF
TRBV11-3	NA	NA	TRBJ1-5	15	TGTGCCAGCAGCTTAGGGGGGGGATCGAACCAGCCCCAGCATTTT	CASSLGGGSNQPQHF
TRBV15	NA	NA	TRBJ2-3	15	TGTGCCACCAGCAGAGAGGGCCCAGGGGCAGATACGCAGTATTTT	CATSREGPGADTQYF
TRBV6-5	once	TRBD1	TRBJ2-7	14	TGTGCCAGCAGTCGGAGACAGGGCTTTTACGAGCAGTACTTC	CASSRRQGFYEQYF
TRBV7-2	NA	TRBD1	TRBJ1-1	15	TGTGCCAGCAGCAATCGACAGGGGATGAACACTGAAGCTTTCTTT	CASSNRQGMNTEAFF
TRBV12-5	once	TRBD1	TRBJ2-7	13	TGTGCTGGTGTCAGGGGGCTTTTCTACGAGCAGTACTTC	CAGVRGLFYEQYF
TRBV28	NA	NA	TRBJ2-3	15	TGTGCCAGCAGTTTAGAAGCAACTAGCACAGATACGCAGTATTTT	CASSLEATSTDTQYF
TRBV11-1	NA	TRBD1	TRBJ2-3	15	TGTGCCAGCAGCTTAGCGGGACAGGCCACAGATACGCAGTATTTT	CASSLAGQATDTQYF
TRBV7-9	NA	TRBD1	TRBJ1-1	14	TGTGCCAGCAGTGTCACAGGGGGCCCCACTGAAGCTTTCTTT	CASSVTGGPTEAFF
TRBV2	NA	NA	TRBJ2-4	14	TGTGCCAGCAGCTTGGAAGCGGGCAAAAACATTCAGTACTTC	CASSLEAGKNIQYF
TRBV7-8	NA	TRBD2	TRBJ2-7	16	TGTGCCAGCAGCTTACCTAGCGGGAGGGACAGGTACGAGCAGTACTTC	CASSLPSGRDRYEQYF
TRBV7-2	NA	TRBD2	TRBJ2-2	16	TGTGCCAGCAGCCCCACCGGGACTAGCAACACCGGGGAGCTGTTTTTT	CASSPTGTSNTGELFF
TRBV7-3	NA	NA	TRBJ2-1	13	TGTGCCAGCAGCTTGAACAGCTACAATGAGCAGTTCTTC	CASSLNSYNEQFF
TRBV7-9	NA	NA	TRBJ1-4	15	TGTTCCAGCAGCTCCGAAGCAGCGCATAATGAAAAACTGTTTTTT	CSSSSEAAHNEKLFF
TRBV7-3	NA	TRBD1	TRBJ2-3	15	TGTGCCAGCAGCCCCGACAGGGACAGCACAGATACGCAGTATTTT	CASSPDRDSTDTQYF
TRBV19	NA	TRBD2	TRBJ2-1	14	TGTGCCAGCTCCAACCTAGCGGGATACAATGAGCAGTTCTTC	CASSNLAGYNEQFF
TRBV7-8	NA	TRBD1	TRBJ1-2	15	TGTGCCAGCAGCTTAGCAGGACAGGGGGCCTATGGCTACACCTTC	CASSLAGQGAYGYTF
TRBV5-1	NA	NA	TRBJ1-3	15	TGCGCCAGCAGCTTGGAGGGGTTTGGAGAAAACACCATATATTTT	CASSLEGFGENTIYF
TRBV28	NA	TRBD1	TRBJ1-3	15	TGTGCCAGCAGTCCTCAGGGGGCGTTTGGAAACACCATATATTTT	CASSPQGAFGNTIYF
TRBV5-1	NA	TRBD2	TRBJ2-1	16	TGCGCCAGCAGCTTGGCGGTTCTAGCGGGAGGTAATGAGCAGTTCTTC	CASSLAVLAGGNEQFF
TRBV28	NA	TRBD2	TRBJ2-7	13	TGTGCCAGCAGTTTAGGGACTACCACCCCTCGGTACTTC	CASSLGTTTPRYF
TRBV11-2	NA	TRBD2	TRBJ2-7	14	TGTGCCAGCAGCTTAGCACTAGCGGGAGACGAGCAGTACTTC	CASSLALAGDEQYF